This TCR beta chain was retrieved from a study of molecular identifiers for immune sequencing clone quantification. Study background: In replicates, RNA from approximately 22,000 or 94,000 naive CD8 cells was split five ways, four sequenced. Overall study findings and caveats: Over 99% of CMV-specific effector molecules, but under 1% of naive ones, were in clones above 20 copies.

With regard to this clonotype: The antigen remains unidentified.

Every naive CD8 library was made from between about 17,000 and 1,100,000 sorted cells with 10%, 30% or 50% RNA. CD8+CD4-CCR7+CD45RA+ cells were sorted as naive CD8 T cells. The CDR3 covers 15 residues. CDR1 SGHDN and CDR2 FVKESK come from the germline V gene. V lost 0 bases, J lost 4 bases, and 12 bases lay in between. One entry per CDR3 protein, called by TCRdb with MiXCR from the PCR reads. This sample yields about half a million distinct CDR3 sequences, of which around 21% are seen a single time; 0.84% belongs to the top ten. The sample comprised naive CD8+ T cells from blood, with Jurkat cell RNA spiked in. Subset described: FACS-sorted CD8+CD4-CCR7+CD45RA+ naive T cells. The source of this sequence is a human donor in good health. Some libraries in this study had Jurkat cell RNA spiked in. The chain couples TRBV14 to TRBJ1-2; D remains ambiguous. DNA for the CDR3: TGTGCCAGCAGCCAAGATCTTGACTCTTTCTATGGCTACACCTTC. This encodes CASSQDLDSFYGYTF.